Sequencing of this T cell receptor (beta chain) was carried out in a study of circulating CD8 cells and anti-PD-1 response in melanoma. As for the study in general: Every 2 weeks, patients got 3 mg/kg nivolumab intravenously. Study-level results: Subset repertoires were largely private at M1, with under 7.5% shared.

Sorting of live CD3+CD8+TCRalphabeta+ cells by PD-1 and/or TIGIT gave four subsets. Using approximately 15 ng of total RNA, TCR libraries were made with the QIAseq Immune Repertoire TCR panel. TCRdb used MiXCR to reprocess the reads, holding one entry per CDR3 protein. The table includes around 180 distinct CDR3 sequences, 13% to 15% detected once. By share of the sample, this clonotype is large. Its antigen is unknown. This CDR3 is 13 amino acids long. Trimming removed 5 bases from V and 3 bases from J, with 8 bases in between. The V gene's germline CDR1 is SGHTA and CDR2 FQGNSA. The origin of this receptor is a human donor with melanoma. The sequencing here drew on CD8+ T cells from PBMCs, taken at baseline or after one month of anti-PD-1 therapy (not recorded which). The chain has TRBV7-2 and TRBJ2-1, with D hard to call. The CDR3 DNA follows: TGTGCCAGCAGCCCCGAGCACTACAATGAGCAGTTCTTC. This translates into CASSPEHYNEQFF.